The 32 T cell receptor beta chains listed next were all sequenced from one sample in a study of T cell changes during pregnancy in multiple sclerosis. Profiling relied on immunoSEQ multiplex PCR, and the TCRdb table lists in-frame clones only, not all of them. The table lists about 40,000 clones, about 91% of them singletons. The source material was CD8+ T cells from peripheral blood mononuclear cells, sampled before pregnancy. These receptors all stem from a female donor with multiple sclerosis, enrolled in a pregnancy study.

Worth noting for this clone: Germline and junction disagree at one end, which may indicate a read error. The gene calls are TRBV2 and TRBJ1-1; D is uncertain. Germline CDR1 and CDR2: SNHLY and FYNNEI. The CDR3 runs 10 residues. CDR3 loop: CASMVTGAFF. The DNA for the CDR3 is TGTGCCAGCATGGTGACTGGAGCTTTCTTT.

The V and J genes are TRBV28 and TRBJ2-7; no definite D call. Trimming removed 8 bases at V and 0 bases at J, with 11 bases between. Germline V CDR1 and CDR2: MDHEN, SYDVKM. This CDR3 is built from 13 residues. The DNA for the CDR3 is TGTGCCAGCTCGGCAGGCCGCTCCTACGAGCAGTACTTC. Translation gives CASSAGRSYEQYF.

V and J are TRBV29-1 and TRBJ1-2, with 9 bases aligning to TRBD1. CDR1 is SQVTM, CDR2 ANQGSEA, per germline. This CDR3 comprises 13 residues. Trimming removed 6 bases from V and 9 bases from J; junction bases left unmatched: 11. The CDR3 protein is CSVRQGDLVSYTF. As DNA, the CDR3 is TGCAGCGTACGACAGGGGGATTTAGTTAGCTACACCTTC. Together with reference TRBV29-1 and TRBJ1-2, the CDR3 gives the full variable domain: SAVISQKPSRDICQRGTSLTIQCQVDSQVTMMFWYRQQPGQSLTLIATANQGSEATYESGFVIDKFPISRPNLTFSTLTVSNMSPEDSSIYLCSVRQGDLVSYTFGSGTRLTVV.

CDR3 residues: CASSAGLAGGPVRNDEQFF. The CDR3 DNA is TGTGCCAGCAGCGCGGGACTAGCGGGAGGGCCGGTGCGGAACGATGAGCAGTTCTTC. The chain joins TRBV7-6 to TRBJ2-1; the match to TRBD2 covers 16 bases. V lost 5 bases and J lost 8; bases outside the gene matches: 15. This CDR3 spans 19 amino acids. Germline V gene data show CDR1 as SGHVS and CDR2 as FNYEAQ.

The CDR3 sequence: CASSLQGGPSGNTIYF. CDR3 DNA sequence: TGTGCCAGCAGTCTGCAGGGGGGCCCCTCTGGAAACACCATATATTTT. The chain joins TRBV6-6 to TRBJ1-3, with 7 bases lining up with TRBD1. The CDR3 contains 16 residues. V shed 5 bases, J shed 0 bases, and the junction held 7 bases outside the gene matches. Per germline, CDR1 MNHNY and CDR2 SVGAGI (reference sequence).

This chain uses TRBV27 with TRBJ1-2; no clear D. The V end was cut by 3 bases, the J end by 4 bases, with 15 bases between. Germline V gene data show CDR1 as MNHEY and CDR2 as SMNVEV (reference sequence). The CDR3 is made up of 15 amino acids. The CDR3 loop reads CASSFVPGPVYGYTF. As DNA, the CDR3 is TGTGCCAGCAGTTTTGTCCCTGGGCCGGTCTATGGCTACACCTTC.

On this clone itself: The junction and the germline gene differ at one end; a read error may be behind it. The CDR3 region has the DNA TGTGCTAGCAGCCGTTCTGCGGGGAGCCAAGAGACCCAGTACTTC. It specifies CASSRSAGSQETQYF. This chain uses TRBV7-7 with TRBJ2-5, with D perhaps TRBD2 (6 bases). This CDR3 is 15 amino acids long. Germline V CDR1 and CDR2: SSHAT, FNYEAQ (reference sequence).

This clone was found once. This sequence joins TRBV5-4 and TRBJ2-5; 9 nucleotides align to TRBD1. The J call could be wrong; TRBJ2-7 is a better fit for the DNA end. The germline V gene encodes CDR1 SGHNT and CDR2 YYREEE (reference sequence). CDR3 length: 14 residues. In nucleotides, the CDR3 is TGTGCCAGCAGCACATGGACAGGGGCGGGCGAGCAGTACTTC. It encodes CASSTWTGAGEQYF.

The table lists this clone with a count of one. The chain carries TRBV19 and TRBJ2-2, with TRBD1 matching over 8 bases. J gave up 2 bases and V 3 bases, and 2 bases lay outside the gene matches. Germline CDR1 reads LNHDA; CDR2 reads SQIVND (reference sequence). This CDR3 is built from 15 residues. Here the CDR3 reads CASSIGQGNTGELFF. The CDR3 DNA reads TGTGCCAGTAGTATCGGACAGGGAAACACCGGGGAGCTGTTTTTT. Full variable domain (missing parts from reference TRBV19 and TRBJ2-2): DGGITQSPKYLFRKEGQNVTLSCEQNLNHDAMYWYRQDPGQGLRLIYYSQIVNDFQKGDIAEGYSVSREKKESFPLTVTSAQKNPTAFYLCASSIGQGNTGELFFGEGSRLTVL.

The J gene is TRBJ2-1, the V gene TRBV6-5; 9 bases agree with TRBD1. The germline CDR1 and CDR2 sequences are MNHEY and SVGAGI. The V segment lost 6 bases and the J segment 5 bases; nucleotides outside the gene matches: 5. This CDR3 region has 14 residues. CDR3 sequence: CASRLQGAHNEQFF. DNA for the CDR3: TGTGCCAGCAGATTACAGGGGGCCCACAATGAGCAGTTCTTC.

CDR3: CSVDAGATDTQYF. The CDR3 region has the DNA TGCAGCGTTGACGCGGGAGCCACAGATACGCAGTATTTT. V gene TRBV29-1 combines with J gene TRBJ2-3; 7 nucleotides align to TRBD2. The CDR3 consists of 13 residues. With V trimmed by 3 bases and J by 2 bases, 2 bases remained unmatched. CDR1 is SQVTM and CDR2 is ANQGSEA in the germline V gene.

The chain uses TRBV13 and TRBJ2-7; 7 nucleotides agree with TRBD2. The trim removed 5 bases at V and 2 bases at J, leaving 18 bases unmatched. The CDR3 spans 18 residues. Germline V gives CDR1 PRHDT, CDR2 FYEKMQ (reference sequence). The CDR3 here is CASSPRDSASGFPYEQYF. CDR3 nucleotides: TGTGCCAGCAGCCCAAGGGATTCGGCTAGCGGTTTTCCCTACGAGCAGTACTTC.

This chain's CDR3 is CASSFVIQEKLFF. CDR3 sequence (DNA): TGTGCCAGCAGTTTTGTGATACAAGAAAAACTGTTTTTT. The rearrangement joins TRBV27 to TRBJ1-4, with D unresolved. V was shortened by 3 bases and J by 8 bases, with 10 bases between the two germline ends. CDR3 length equals 13 residues. Per germline, CDR1 MNHEY and CDR2 SMNVEV (reference sequence).

The chain couples TRBV19 to TRBJ1-3, with D unclear. Trimming removed 10 bases at V and 4 bases at J, with 14 bases between. Germline assignment: CDR1 LNHDA and CDR2 SQIVND (reference sequence). This CDR3 comprises 13 residues. The CDR3 loop is CATMVGEGNTIYF. CDR3 DNA sequence: TGTGCCACCATGGTCGGGGAGGGAAACACCATATATTTT.

This clone has a single count. The V call is TRBV4-1, the J call TRBJ2-7, with 8 bases matching TRBD2. The CDR3 runs 15 residues. Germline V gives CDR1 MGHRA, CDR2 YSYEKL. V was pared by 2 bases and J by 3 bases, with 6 bases of the junction left unmatched. Here the CDR3 reads CASSQREGFLYEQYF. CDR3 nucleotides: TGCGCCAGCAGCCAACGGGAGGGGTTCCTCTACGAGCAGTACTTC.

The rearrangement joins TRBV7-9 to TRBJ2-3; no clear D gene. The germline gives CDR1 SEHNR, CDR2 FQNEAQ (reference sequence). CDR3 length: 13 residues. V was cut by 2 bases and J by 5 bases, with 8 bases left in between. The CDR3 nucleotides read TGTGCCAGCAGCTTACTTTCGGGAGATACGCAGTATTTT. Its translation: CASSLLSGDTQYF.

J is TRBJ2-3 and V is TRBV28; TRBD2 agrees at 12 bases. Trimming cost V 4 bases and J 4 bases; bases outside gene matches: 9. CDR1 and CDR2 (germline): MDHEN, SYDVKM. This CDR3 contains 17 residues. The CDR3 loop reads CASSYGLAGKNSDTQYF. The DNA of the CDR3 is TGTGCCAGCAGTTATGGACTAGCGGGAAAAAATTCAGATACGCAGTATTTT.

The chain joins TRBV28 to TRBJ1-6; 7 nucleotides match TRBD1. Trimming at V came to 3 bases and at J to 9 bases, leaving 2 bases not matched to a gene. In germline, CDR1 is MDHEN, CDR2 SYDVKM. CDR3 length: 13 residues. CDR3 nucleotides: TGTGCCAGCAGTTTGGAGGGGGCTTCACCCCTCCACTTT. Translation gives CASSLEGASPLHF.

V gene TRBV7-8 combines with J gene TRBJ2-7; maybe TRBD1 (5 bases). The CDR3 extends over 15 amino acids. Germline V CDR1 and CDR2: SGHVS, FQNEAQ. The V and J ends lost 1 base and 5 bases respectively, with 15 bases between them. CDR3 sequence (DNA): TGTGCCAGCAGCTTAGATTCGGCCGGACACCACGAGCAGTACTTC. It specifies CASSLDSAGHHEQYF.

This chain connects TRBV2 to TRBJ2-3; no clear D. Trimming removed 3 bases from V and 2 bases from J, with 6 bases in between. This CDR3 region has 13 residues. CDR1 is SNHLY and CDR2 is FYNNEI in the germline V gene. The CDR3 sequence: CASSDKLTDTQYF. The DNA of the CDR3 is TGTGCCAGCAGTGACAAGCTCACAGATACGCAGTATTTT.

This sequence joins TRBV13 and TRBJ2-3, with TRBD2 as a possible D gene (6 bases). This CDR3 has 13 amino acids. Germline CDR1 and CDR2: PRHDT and FYEKMQ (reference sequence). With 4 bases removed from V and 3 bases from J, the gap between germline ends came to 8 bases. The CDR3 DNA is TGTGCCAGCAGCTGGGACTCAACAGATACGCAGTATTTT. Residues: CASSWDSTDTQYF.

The sample holds a few counts of this clone. The CDR3 does not end in the conserved phenylalanine or tryptophan, so this is likely a read error. Because the CDR3's place on the DNA is in doubt, the DNA is left out and the CDR3 is given as listed by TCRdb. J is TRBJ1-1 and V is TRBV28. Germline assignment: CDR1 MDHEN and CDR2 SYDVKM. Inclusive of both ends, the CDR3 amounts to 11 amino acids. CDR3 residues: CASPPLGRARR.

CDR3 loop: CASRSAAGGQETQYF. The CDR3 DNA sequence: TGTGCCAGCCGAAGTGCGGCGGGGGGCCAAGAGACCCAGTACTTC. The V gene is TRBV2, the J gene TRBJ2-5, with 8 positions matching TRBD2. V trimming: 8 bases; J trimming: 1 base; junction bases outside the gene matches: 9. This CDR3 is built from 15 residues. Germline V CDR1 and CDR2: SNHLY, FYNNEI.

CDR3 loop: CATSRWQGIETQYF. The CDR3 DNA reads as TGTGCCACCAGCAGGTGGCAGGGGATAGAGACCCAGTACTTC. The rearrangement links TRBV15 to TRBJ2-5; weak D call: TRBD1 (6 bases). The V end lost 3 bases, the J end lost 4 bases, and 12 bases lay between the germline ends. Germline lookup yields CDR1 LNHNV and CDR2 YYDKDF (reference sequence). CDR3 size: 14 residues.

The V and J genes are TRBV27 and TRBJ2-7, with TRBD2 matching 9 bases. Germline values: CDR1 MNHEY, CDR2 SMNVEV (reference sequence). The length of the CDR3 is 14 residues. V was pared by 5 bases and J by 4 bases, with 6 bases of the junction left unmatched. DNA for the CDR3: TGTGCCAGCAGTCTCGGAACTAGCGGGTACGAGCAGTACTTC. This translates into CASSLGTSGYEQYF.

V is TRBV7-6 and J is TRBJ1-3; no definite D call. Germline CDR1 reads SGHVS; CDR2 reads FNYEAQ. The V and J ends lost 5 bases and 0 bases respectively, with 20 bases between them. The length of the CDR3 is 18 residues. The CDR3 loop reads CASSAGPIQSYSGNTIYF. The CDR3 coding sequence is TGTGCCAGCAGCGCCGGCCCTATACAGAGTTACTCTGGAAACACCATATATTTT.

V and J are TRBV19 and TRBJ2-7, with a possible D match to TRBD1 (6 bases). In germline, CDR1 is LNHDA, CDR2 SQIVND (reference sequence). This CDR3 has 13 amino acids. The V and J ends lost 8 bases and 4 bases respectively, with 15 bases between them. CDR3 loop: CASSTGHLYEQYF. The CDR3 DNA reads as TGTGCCAGTTCCACAGGGCACCTGTACGAGCAGTACTTC.

V gene TRBV27 combines with J gene TRBJ1-5; 10 bases align to TRBD1. V trimming: 5 bases; J trimming: 0 bases; junction bases outside the gene matches: 7. The CDR3 totals 17 residues. Germline loops: CDR1 MNHEY, CDR2 SMNVEV (reference sequence). CDR3 loop: CASSPTGGSYSNQPQHF. Here the CDR3 DNA reads TGTGCCAGCAGTCCGACAGGGGGCAGTTATAGCAATCAGCCCCAGCATTTT.

J is TRBJ2-7 and V is TRBV5-6; 7 positions agree with TRBD2. Germline V CDR1 and CDR2: SGHDT, YYEEEE. Trimming at V came to 0 bases and at J to 3 bases, leaving 6 bases not matched to a gene. The CDR3 totals 15 residues. The CDR3 protein is CASSLAGGRNYEQYF. The CDR3 bases are TGTGCCAGCAGCTTGGCCGGCGGGAGAAACTACGAGCAGTACTTC.

V is TRBV9 and J is TRBJ2-5; no reliable D call. Germline assignment: CDR1 SGDLS and CDR2 YYNGEE. The CDR3 covers 13 residues. Trimming removed 0 bases at V and 4 bases at J, with 7 bases between. The CDR3 nucleotides are TGTGCCAGCAGCGTAGGACTTACAGAGACCCAGTACTTC. Protein product: CASSVGLTETQYF.

The chain joins TRBV6-5 to TRBJ1-2; perhaps TRBD1 as D (6 bases). The CDR3 is made up of 13 amino acids. Per the germline V gene, CDR1 is MNHEY and CDR2 is SVGAGI. Trimming removed 6 bases at V and 4 bases at J, with 12 bases between. Here the CDR3 reads CASSSPRGYGYTF. Written as DNA, the CDR3 is TGTGCCAGCAGCAGCCCCAGGGGCTATGGCTACACCTTC.

V is TRBV7-2 and J is TRBJ2-5; 10 bases match TRBD1. This CDR3 spans 16 amino acids. Germline values: CDR1 SGHTA, CDR2 FQGNSA. With V trimmed by 0 bases and J by 6 bases, 7 bases remained unmatched. The CDR3 sequence is CASSLAVTGGRKTQYF. CDR3 DNA sequence: TGTGCCAGCAGCTTAGCTGTGACAGGGGGCAGAAAGACCCAGTACTTC.